The rows below give T cell receptor beta chains drawn from one sample of a study of B cell selection in AIRE deficiency. Generated by immunoSEQ multiplex PCR, the TCRdb table keeps only in-frame clones and is missing some. The table includes over 20,000 clones, about 90% detected once. The sample was CD4+CD25+ Tregs sorted from PBMCs. The source of these receptors is a human donor in good health. Both conserved end residues are part of each CDR3. The D gene is left open where the match is weak. The size field is filled for only some rows; it gives once, few, many or a size class.

TRBV7-2	NA	TRBJ2-7	TRBD1	CASSLGGGQGVNEQYF	TGTGCCAGCAGCTTAGGTGGGGGACAGGGGGTCAACGAGCAGTACTTC
TRBV11-2	NA	TRBJ1-4	NA	CASSDRKNEKLFF	TGTGCCAGCAGCGACAGGAAGAATGAAAAACTGTTTTTT
TRBV6-5	NA	TRBJ2-2	NA	CASRLEDRNTGELFF	TGTGCCAGCAGGCTCGAGGACAGGAACACCGGGGAGCTGTTTTTT
TRBV4-3	NA	TRBJ1-3	NA	CASSQDPGNTIYF	TGCGCCAGCAGCCAAGATCCGGGGAACACCATATATTTT
TRBV12-5	NA	TRBJ1-4	NA	CASGLGTFNEKLFF	TGTGCTAGTGGTTTGGGGACTTTTAATGAAAAACTGTTTTTT
TRBV29-1	NA	TRBJ2-7	TRBD1	CSLRQGAEQYF	TGCAGCTTGAGACAGGGCGCCGAGCAGTACTTC
TRBV19	NA	TRBJ2-3	TRBD1	CASSRNVQGVSWSTDTQYF	TGTGCCAGTAGTAGAAATGTACAGGGGGTGAGCTGGTCCACAGATACGCAGTATTTT
TRBV9	NA	TRBJ2-3	TRBD2	CASSPGVAGGPETQYF	TGTGCCAGCAGCCCCGGGGTAGCGGGGGGGCCCGAAACGCAGTATTTT
TRBV29-1	few	TRBJ1-2	TRBD1	CSVEEGRGPSLGYTF	TGCAGCGTTGAAGAGGGCAGGGGGCCCTCGCTAGGCTACACCTTC
TRBV2	NA	TRBJ2-1	TRBD1	CASSAGTGTYNEQFF	TGTGCCAGCAGCGCCGGGACAGGGACCTACAATGAGCAGTTCTTC
TRBV7-2	NA	TRBJ2-7	NA	CASSLEGQVVEQYF	TGTGCCAGCAGCTTAGAAGGCCAGGTTGTCGAGCAGTACTTC
TRBV7-9	NA	TRBJ1-1	NA	CASSFTFTEAFF	TGTGCCAGCAGCTTCACGTTCACTGAAGCTTTCTTT
TRBV5-6	NA	TRBJ1-1	NA	CASSLYPEVRDTEAFF	TGTGCCAGCAGCTTGTATCCCGAGGTAAGGGACACTGAAGCTTTCTTT
TRBV28	NA	TRBJ2-1	NA	CASSLKGQEQFF	TGTGCCAGCAGTTTAAAGGGACAAGAGCAGTTCTTC
TRBV5-6	NA	TRBJ1-5	NA	CASSSGGRNQPQHF	TGTGCCAGCAGCTCCGGGGGCAGAAATCAGCCCCAGCATTTT
TRBV6-1	NA	TRBJ2-1	TRBD1	CASSETGARSYNEQFF	TGTGCCAGCAGTGAGACAGGGGCACGCTCCTACAATGAGCAGTTCTTC
TRBV5-1	NA	TRBJ2-7	NA	CASSYEGNYEQYF	TGCGCCAGCAGCTACGAGGGAAACTACGAGCAGTACTTC
TRBV15	NA	TRBJ2-2	NA	CATSRDREGVTGELFF	TGTGCCACCAGCAGAGATAGGGAGGGGGTCACCGGGGAGCTGTTTTTT
TRBV15	NA	TRBJ2-7	TRBD1	CATSRDATGIYEQYF	TGTGCCACCAGCAGAGACGCGACAGGGATATACGAGCAGTACTTC